This TCR beta chain comes out of a study of PD-1 blockade in classical Hodgkin lymphoma. Every one of the patients relapsed after autologous stem cell transplantation (brentuximab vedotin exposure was variable). The length of the CDR3 is 14 residues. Germline loops: CDR1 SGHRS, CDR2 YFSETQ. The V gene lost 4 bases and the J gene lost 3 bases, with 10 bases spanning the gap. The table came from immunoSEQ multiplex PCR; TCRdb's copy has only in-frame clones and leaves some out. The table lists 35,000 to 55,000 clones, 65% to 85% of them singletons. The chain uses TRBV5-1 and TRBJ1-4; D possibly corresponds to TRBD1 (6 bases). This receptor was obtained from a human donor with classical Hodgkin lymphoma. The source was peripheral blood mononuclear cells (PBMCs), collected before the second cycle of nivolumab. The CDR3 nucleotides are TGCGCCAGCAGCGAGAGGGGGTCTAATGAAAAACTGTTTTTT. Its translation: CASSERGSNEKLFF.